This T cell receptor (beta chain) was identified during a study of T cell responses to AZD1222 COVID-19 vaccine. Notes on the study in general: Baseline antibody screening turned up just six seropositive AZD1222 recipients. The donor group comprised mostly white British people and more females; the analysis possibly underestimated clonal diversity.

A note on this clone: Its antigen is as yet unknown.

Germline CDR1 and CDR2: ENHRY and SYGVKD. This CDR3 has 14 amino acids. The germline V and J ends were trimmed by 6 bases and 6 bases, with 15 bases remaining between them. The assay was immunoSEQ multiplex PCR, and TCRdb's table has in-frame clones only and misses some. The table has approximately 84,000 clones, about four fifths seen once. This specimen consisted of peripheral blood, obtained 28 days after the second AZD1222 dose. This sequence was found in an adult who received the AZD1222 COVID-19 vaccine. The chain combines TRBV10-3 with TRBJ1-5; D gene ambiguous. In DNA form, the CDR3 reads TGTGCCATCAGCCGGACGGGGATTGGTCAGCCCCAGCATTTT. Amino acid sequence: CAISRTGIGQPQHF.